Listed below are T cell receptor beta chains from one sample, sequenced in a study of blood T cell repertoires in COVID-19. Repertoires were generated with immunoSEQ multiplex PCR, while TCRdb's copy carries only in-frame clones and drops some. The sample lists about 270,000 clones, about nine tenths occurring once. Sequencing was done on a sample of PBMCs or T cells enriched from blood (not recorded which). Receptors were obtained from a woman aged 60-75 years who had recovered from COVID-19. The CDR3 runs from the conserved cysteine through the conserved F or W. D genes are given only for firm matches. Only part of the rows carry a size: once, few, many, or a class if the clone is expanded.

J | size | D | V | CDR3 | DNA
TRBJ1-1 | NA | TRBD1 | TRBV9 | CASSVKPISGGANTEAFF | TGTGCCAGCAGCGTAAAACCGATCTCAGGGGGCGCGAACACTGAAGCTTTCTTT
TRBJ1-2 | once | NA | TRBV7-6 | CASSWKGDDHYGYTF | TGTGCCAGCAGCTGGAAGGGGGACGACCACTATGGCTACACCTTC
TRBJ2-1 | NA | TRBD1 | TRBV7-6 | CASSSRSRGNEQFF | TGTGCCAGCAGCTCCCGTAGCAGGGGGAATGAGCAGTTCTTC
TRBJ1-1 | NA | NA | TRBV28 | CASIGTGRFF | TGTGCCAGCATTGGCACAGGGCGGTTCTTT
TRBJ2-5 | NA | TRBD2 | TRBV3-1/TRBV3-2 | CASSFGTSGSSKTQYF | TGTGCCAGCAGCTTTGGAACTAGCGGGAGTTCTAAGACCCAGTACTTC
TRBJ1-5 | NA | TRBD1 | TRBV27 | CASSPGQGFSNQPQHF | TGTGCCAGCAGTCCCGGACAGGGCTTCAGCAATCAGCCCCAGCATTTT
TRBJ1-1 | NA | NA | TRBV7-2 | CAWKRQINTEAFF | TGTGCCTGGAAGAGACAGATCAACACTGAAGCTTTCTTT
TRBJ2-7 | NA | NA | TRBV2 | CASSFQGVAPYEQYF | TGTGCCAGCAGTTTTCAGGGCGTAGCACCGTACGAGCAGTACTTC
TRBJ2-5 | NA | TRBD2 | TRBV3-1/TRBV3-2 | CASSRGLATTGETQYF | TGTGCCAGCAGCCGGGGACTAGCCACAACGGGGGAGACCCAGTACTTC
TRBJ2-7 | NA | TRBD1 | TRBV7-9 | CASSAGQGSYEQYF | TGTGCCAGCAGCGCGGGACAGGGGTCCTACGAGCAGTACTTC
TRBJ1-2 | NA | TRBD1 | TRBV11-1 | CASSLIGQGRGGYTF | TGTGCCAGCAGCCTGATCGGACAGGGGCGAGGTGGCTACACCTTC
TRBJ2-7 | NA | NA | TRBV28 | CASSLRGVGYEQYF | TGTGCCAGCAGTCTCAGGGGTGTGGGCTACGAGCAGTACTTC
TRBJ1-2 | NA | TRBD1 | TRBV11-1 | CASSTNRDSDYGYTF | TGTGCCAGCAGTACGAACCGGGACAGCGACTATGGCTACACCTTC
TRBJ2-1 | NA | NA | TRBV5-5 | CASSLEQGRNNEQFF | TGTGCCAGCAGCTTGGAACAGGGCCGTAACAATGAGCAGTTCTTC
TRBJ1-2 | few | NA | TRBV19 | CASSIPVAANYGYTF | TGTGCCAGTAGTATCCCCGTGGCTGCTAACTATGGCTACACCTTC
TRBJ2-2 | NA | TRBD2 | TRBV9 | CASSASLLAGVITGELFF | TGTGCCAGCAGCGCCTCCCTGTTGGCGGGAGTAATCACCGGGGAGCTGTTTTTT
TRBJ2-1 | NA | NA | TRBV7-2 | CASSLALALNEQFF | TGTGCCAGCAGCTTAGCACTAGCTCTCAATGAGCAGTTCTTC
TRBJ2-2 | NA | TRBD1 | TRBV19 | CASSIEDRANTGELFF | TGTGCCAGTAGTATAGAGGACAGGGCTAACACCGGGGAGCTGTTTTTT
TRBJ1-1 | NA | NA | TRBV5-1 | CASSSPPGEGKNTEAFF | TGCGCCAGCAGCTCCCCCCCCGGGGAGGGGAAGAACACTGAAGCTTTCTTT
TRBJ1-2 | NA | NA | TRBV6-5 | CASSFTGFYGYTF | TGTGCCAGCAGTTTTACAGGATTCTATGGCTACACCTTC